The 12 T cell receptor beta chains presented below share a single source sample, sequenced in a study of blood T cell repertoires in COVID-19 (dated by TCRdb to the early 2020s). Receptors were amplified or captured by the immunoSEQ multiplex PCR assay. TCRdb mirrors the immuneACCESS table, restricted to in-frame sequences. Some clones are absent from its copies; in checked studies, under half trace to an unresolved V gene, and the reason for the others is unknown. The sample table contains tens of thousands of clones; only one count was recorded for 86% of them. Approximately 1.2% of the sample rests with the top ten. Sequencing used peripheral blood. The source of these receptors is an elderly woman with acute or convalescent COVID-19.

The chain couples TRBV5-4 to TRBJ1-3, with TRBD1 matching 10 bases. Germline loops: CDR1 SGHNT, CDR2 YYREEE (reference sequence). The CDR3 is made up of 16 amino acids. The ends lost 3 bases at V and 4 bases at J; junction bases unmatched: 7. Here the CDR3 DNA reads TGTGCCAGCAGCTCATTCCCGGGACAGGGGGGAAACACCATATATTTT. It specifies CASSSFPGQGGNTIYF.

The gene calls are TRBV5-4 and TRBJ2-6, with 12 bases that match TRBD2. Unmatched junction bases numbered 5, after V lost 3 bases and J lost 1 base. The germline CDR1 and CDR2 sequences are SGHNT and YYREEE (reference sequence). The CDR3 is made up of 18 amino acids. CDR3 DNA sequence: TGTGCCAGCAGCTCCAAACTAGCGGGAGGATCTGGGGCCAACGTCCTGACTTTC. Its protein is CASSSKLAGGSGANVLTF.

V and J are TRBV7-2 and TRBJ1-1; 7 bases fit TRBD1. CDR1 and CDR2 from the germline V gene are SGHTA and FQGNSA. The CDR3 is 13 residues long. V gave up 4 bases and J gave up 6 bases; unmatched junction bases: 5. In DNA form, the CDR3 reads TGTGCCAGCAGCTCGGACAGGCGGGCTGAAGCTTTCTTT. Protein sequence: CASSSDRRAEAFF.

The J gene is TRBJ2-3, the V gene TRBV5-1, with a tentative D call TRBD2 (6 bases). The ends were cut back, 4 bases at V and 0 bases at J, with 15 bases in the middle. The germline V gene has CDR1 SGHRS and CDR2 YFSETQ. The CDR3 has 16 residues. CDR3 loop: CASSLLGGTSTDTQYF. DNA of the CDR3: TGCGCCAGCAGCCTCCTTGGTGGGACTAGCACAGATACGCAGTATTTT.

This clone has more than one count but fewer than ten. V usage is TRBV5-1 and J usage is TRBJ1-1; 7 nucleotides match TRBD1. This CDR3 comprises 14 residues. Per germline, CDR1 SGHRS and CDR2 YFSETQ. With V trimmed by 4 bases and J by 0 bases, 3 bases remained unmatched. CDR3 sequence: CASSVTGLNTEAFF. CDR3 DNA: TGCGCCAGCAGCGTGACAGGGCTGAACACTGAAGCTTTCTTT.

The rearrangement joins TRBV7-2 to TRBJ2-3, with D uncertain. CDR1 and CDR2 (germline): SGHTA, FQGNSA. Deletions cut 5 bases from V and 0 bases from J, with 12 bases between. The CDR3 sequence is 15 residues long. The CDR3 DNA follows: TGTGCCAGCAGCCTGACATCCTCTAGCACAGATACGCAGTATTTT. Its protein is CASSLTSSSTDTQYF.

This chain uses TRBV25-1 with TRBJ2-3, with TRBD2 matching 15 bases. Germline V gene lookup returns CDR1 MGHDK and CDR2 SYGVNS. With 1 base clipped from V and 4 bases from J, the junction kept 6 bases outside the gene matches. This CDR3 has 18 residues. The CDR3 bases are TGTGCCAGCAGTGAATGGACTAGCGGGAGGGCCTTGGCAGATACGCAGTATTTT. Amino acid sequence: CASSEWTSGRALADTQYF.

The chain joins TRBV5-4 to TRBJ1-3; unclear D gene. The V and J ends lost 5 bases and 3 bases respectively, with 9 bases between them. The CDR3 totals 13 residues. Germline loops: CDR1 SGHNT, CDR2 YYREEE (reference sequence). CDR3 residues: CASRAQNGNTIYF. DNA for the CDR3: TGTGCCAGCAGGGCTCAAAATGGAAACACCATATATTTT.

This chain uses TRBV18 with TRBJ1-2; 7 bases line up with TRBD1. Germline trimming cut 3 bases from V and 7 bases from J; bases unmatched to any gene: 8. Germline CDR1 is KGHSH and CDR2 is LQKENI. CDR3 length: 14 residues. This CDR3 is CASSPLDRVSGYTF. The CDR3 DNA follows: TGTGCCAGCTCACCCCTAGACAGGGTCTCTGGCTACACCTTC.

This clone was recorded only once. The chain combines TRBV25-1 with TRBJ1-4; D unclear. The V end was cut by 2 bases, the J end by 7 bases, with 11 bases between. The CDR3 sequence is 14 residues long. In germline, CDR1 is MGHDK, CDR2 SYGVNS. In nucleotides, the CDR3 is TGTGCCAGCAGTGAAGCTCGGGTGGGTGAAAAACTGTTTTTT. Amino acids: CASSEARVGEKLFF.

CDR3: CASGVSSYEQYF. The CDR3 region has the DNA TGTGCCAGTGGAGTAAGCTCCTACGAGCAGTACTTC. V gene TRBV18 combines with J gene TRBJ2-7, with D hard to call. V was pared by 9 bases and J by 0 bases, with 9 bases between. The CDR3 spans 12 residues. CDR1 is KGHSH, CDR2 LQKENI, per germline. Variable domain in full (rest from reference TRBV18 and TRBJ2-7): NAGVMQNPRHLVRRRGQEARLRCSPMKGHSHVYWYRQLPEEGLKFMVYLQKENIIDESGMPKERFSAEFPKEGPSILRIQQVVRGDSAAYFCASGVSSYEQYFGPGTRLTVT.

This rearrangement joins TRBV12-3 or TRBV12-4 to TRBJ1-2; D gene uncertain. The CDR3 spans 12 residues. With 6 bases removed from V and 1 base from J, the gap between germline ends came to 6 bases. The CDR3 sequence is CASSPRNYGYTF. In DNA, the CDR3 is TGTGCCAGCAGCCCTCGTAACTATGGCTACACCTTC.